These T cell receptor beta chains were read from a single sample in a study of T cell changes during pregnancy in multiple sclerosis. TCRdb's copy holds only in-frame clones and misses some; the assay was immunoSEQ multiplex PCR. In the table there are around 57,000 clones, about nine tenths of which are singletons. The material sequenced was peripheral blood, taken in the first trimester of pregnancy. Receptors were obtained from a female donor with multiple sclerosis, enrolled in a pregnancy study. Each CDR3 is given with its conserved first and last residue. D genes are given only for firm matches. The size entry is marked missing in some rows and otherwise reads once, few, many or a size class.

D gene	clone size	CDR3 length	V gene	J gene	CDR3 protein	CDR3 DNA
TRBD2	NA	15	TRBV27	TRBJ2-5	CASSRTGTRYETQYF	TGTGCCAGCAGTCGCACCGGGACTAGATACGAGACCCAGTACTTC
NA	once	16	TRBV10-2	TRBJ1-5	CASSDPGLTGNQPQHF	TGCGCCAGCAGTGACCCGGGTTTAACTGGCAATCAGCCCCAGCATTTT
TRBD1	NA	13	TRBV6-5	TRBJ2-1	CASRLNRGSEQFF	TGTGCCAGCAGGCTGAACAGGGGATCTGAGCAGTTCTTC
NA	NA	15	TRBV7-2	TRBJ1-4	CASSLVQGRDEKLFF	TGTGCCAGCAGCTTAGTACAGGGTAGGGATGAAAAACTGTTTTTT
NA	NA	17	TRBV19	TRBJ2-1	CASSGNAFRSSYNEQFF	TGTGCCAGTAGTGGAAACGCTTTCCGGAGCTCCTACAATGAGCAGTTCTTC
NA	NA	13	TRBV2	TRBJ1-3	CASSGGSGNTIYF	TGTGCCAGCAGTGGAGGGAGTGGAAACACCATATATTTT
NA	NA	12	TRBV2	TRBJ1-1	CASSIMNTEAFF	TGTGCCAGCAGCATCATGAACACTGAAGCTTTCTTT
TRBD1	NA	14	TRBV5-1	TRBJ2-7	CASSLTGQPDEQYF	TGCGCCAGCAGCCTGACGGGACAGCCCGACGAGCAGTACTTC
NA	NA	19	TRBV18	TRBJ1-2	CASSSLILRTDSPRGGYTF	TGTGCCAGCTCCTCACTCATCTTGAGGACAGATTCCCCCCGCGGTGGCTACACCTTC
NA	NA	13	TRBV6-1	TRBJ1-4	CASLRATNEKLFF	TGTGCCAGTTTACGAGCAACTAATGAAAAACTGTTTTTT
TRBD2	NA	16	TRBV25-1	TRBJ2-6	CASISAGDTGANVLTF	TGTGCCAGCATTTCTGCGGGAGACACCGGGGCCAACGTCCTGACTTTC
NA	NA	16	TRBV4-1	TRBJ2-1	CASSREAGDTYNEQFF	TGCGCCAGCAGCCGGGAAGCAGGGGATACCTACAATGAGCAGTTCTTC
NA	NA	12	TRBV5-1	TRBJ2-4	CASSLAGDIQYF	TGCGCCAGCAGCTTGGCCGGGGACATTCAGTACTTC
NA	NA	13	TRBV30	TRBJ2-3	CAWSSGSTDTQYF	TGTGCCTGGAGTAGCGGCTCCACAGATACGCAGTATTTT
NA	NA	13	TRBV6-5	TRBJ2-1	CASSFQGGGEQFF	TGTGCCAGCAGTTTCCAGGGCGGTGGCGAGCAGTTCTTC
NA	NA	14	TRBV18	TRBJ1-5	CASSPEAVNQPQHF	TGTGCCAGCTCACCAGAGGCAGTTAATCAGCCCCAGCATTTT